This is a list of T cell receptor beta chains from one sample in a study of blood T cell repertoires in COVID-19. The method was immunoSEQ multiplex PCR; TCRdb's version includes in-frame clones alone and lacks a portion of them. The sample records some 200,000 clones, roughly four fifths being singletons. Sequencing input: peripheral blood. The receptors originated from a woman aged 45-59 years with active or convalescent COVID-19. Each CDR3 is given with its conserved first and last residue. A D gene is named only where the DNA matches it firmly. Where a row states a size, it is once, few, many or the class of an expanded clone; other rows omit it.

j_call,clone_size,v_call,d_call,cdr3_nt,cdr3_aa
TRBJ1-1,once,TRBV7-9,NA,TGTGCCAGCAGCAGAACACCGAACACTGAAGCTTTCTTT,CASSRTPNTEAFF
TRBJ1-5,once,TRBV18,NA,TGTGCCAGCTCACCTGGACGGACTAATCAGCCCCAGCATTTT,CASSPGRTNQPQHF
TRBJ1-1,NA,TRBV6-5,NA,TGTGCCAGCAGATCTCCTGCAGGGCGCACTGAAGCTTTCTTT,CASRSPAGRTEAFF
TRBJ1-6,many,TRBV28,TRBD1,TGTGCCAGCAGTTCACAACAGGGGTATTCACCCCTCCACTTT,CASSSQQGYSPLHF
TRBJ1-1,NA,TRBV2,TRBD1,TGTGCCAGCAACCTCAGGACAGGGGGCACTGAAGCTTTCTTT,CASNLRTGGTEAFF
TRBJ2-1,NA,TRBV7-6,TRBD2,TGTGCCAGCAGCCCACGACTAGCGGGAGGCAATGAGCAGTTCTTC,CASSPRLAGGNEQFF
TRBJ1-2,NA,TRBV3-1/TRBV3-2,NA,TGTGCCAGCAGCCAAGAGCAGGGGAACTATGGCTACACCTTC,CASSQEQGNYGYTF
TRBJ2-5,NA,TRBV5-6,TRBD1,TGTGCCAGCAGCTTTCAGGGGGCCCAAGAGACCCAGTACTTC,CASSFQGAQETQYF
TRBJ1-5,NA,TRBV19,NA,TGTGCCAGCCACGCCCGAGGGCAGCCCCAGCATTTT,CASHARGQPQHF
TRBJ2-1,NA,TRBV7-2,TRBD2,TGTGCCAGCAGCCCGAGCCGTAATAGCGGGGGGGGTGAGCAGTTCTTC,CASSPSRNSGGGEQFF
TRBJ1-5,NA,TRBV29-1,NA,TGCAGCGCCTCGGAGGATACCAATCAGCCCCAGCATTTT,CSASEDTNQPQHF
TRBJ1-1,NA,TRBV2,NA,TGTGCCAGCAGTTTGACAGACTTGAACACTGAAGCTTTCTTT,CASSLTDLNTEAFF
TRBJ2-3,NA,TRBV7-3,TRBD1,TGTGCCAGCAGCCGCGGGGACAGGGGAGGAGATACGCAGTATTTT,CASSRGDRGGDTQYF
TRBJ2-2,NA,TRBV7-5,NA,TGTGTCAGAAGCACCGAACGCGGCACCGGGGAGCTGTTTTTT,CVRSTERGTGELFF
TRBJ1-6,NA,TRBV30,NA,TGTGCCTGGAGTCCGAGACCCAGGGGCGGTTCACCCCTCCACTTT,CAWSPRPRGGSPLHF
TRBJ2-5,NA,TRBV6-2/TRBV6-3,TRBD2,TGTGCCAGCAGTTACTCGCTGGGACTAGGGGCTGAGACCCAGTACTTC,CASSYSLGLGAETQYF
TRBJ2-7,NA,TRBV5-1,TRBD2,TGCGCCAGCAGCTTAGGACTAGTCTACGAGCAGTACTTC,CASSLGLVYEQYF
TRBJ2-3,once,TRBV11-1,TRBD1,TGTGCCAGCAGCTCTACAGGGGGTGCTAGCACAGATACGCAGTATTTT,CASSSTGGASTDTQYF
TRBJ1-2,NA,TRBV28,TRBD1,TGTGCCAGCAGCCCGAGGACAGGGCCTAGGTATGGCTACACCTTC,CASSPRTGPRYGYTF
TRBJ2-5,NA,TRBV5-1,NA,TGCGCCAGCAGCGGACCGGAGGGGATACAAGAGACCCAGTACTTC,CASSGPEGIQETQYF
TRBJ2-1,NA,TRBV4-1,TRBD2,TGCGCCAGCAGCCTCTCCGGGAGGGCCTACAATGAGCAGTTCTTC,CASSLSGRAYNEQFF
TRBJ2-1,NA,TRBV5-4,NA,TGTGCCAGCAGCGAAAGCGGATACAATGAGCAGTTCTTC,CASSESGYNEQFF
TRBJ1-5,once,TRBV2,NA,TGTGCCAGCAAGGGGGGGTATGGCCAGCCCCAGCATTTT,CASKGGYGQPQHF
TRBJ1-2,NA,TRBV18,TRBD1,TGTGCCAGCTCACCTTCACAGGGGTTAGCTAACTATGGCTACACCTTC,CASSPSQGLANYGYTF
TRBJ2-3,NA,TRBV24-1,TRBD1,TGTGCCACCAGGGCAGGGGGCTCCACAGATACGCAGTATTTT,CATRAGGSTDTQYF
TRBJ1-1,NA,TRBV2,TRBD1,TGTGCCAGCGTCGGGAGTCGCGACAGGGGGAACACTGAAGCTTTCTTT,CASVGSRDRGNTEAFF
TRBJ1-2,NA,TRBV6-6,TRBD1,TGTGCCAGCAACGGACAGGGATTAGTATATGGCTACACCTTC,CASNGQGLVYGYTF
TRBJ1-1,NA,TRBV13,TRBD1,TGTGCCAGCAGCCGCGGACAGGTGGGCACTGAAGCTTTCTTT,CASSRGQVGTEAFF